One T cell receptor beta chain is described in this entry. No antigen is known for it. PCR was performed using 60 Vbeta and 13 Jbeta primers. Measured with immunoSEQ multiplex PCR; TCRdb has only the in-frame clones, and not every one. Of some 110,000 clones in the sample, about 76% were seen once. V lost 4 bases and J lost 0, with 17 bases in between. Germline V CDR1 and CDR2: GTSNPN, SVGIG (reference sequence). CDR3 length: 16 residues. This sample was included in a study of cytomegalovirus exposure and HLA in healthy donors. Overall study context: Prior work identified more than 90 million unique TCR beta sequences in some 180 million T cells.

Whole-study findings and limits: The likely explanation for a cluster of highly shared sequence variants was sequencing artifact. Later analysis identified a missense DCLRE1C variant that was linked to TCR beta V- and J-gene trimming.

The source is a man aged 25-45 years in good health and CMV-seropositive. The sequenced sample was PBMCs. The chain has TRBV30 and TRBJ2-3; perhaps TRBD1 as D (6 bases). This CDR3 reads CAWIRGSHLSTDTQYF. CDR3 DNA sequence: TGTGCCTGGATTAGGGGGTCCCACCTTAGCACAGATACGCAGTATTTT. The variable domain in full, with the rest retrieved from reference TRBV30 and TRBJ2-3, is SQTIHQWPATLVQPVGSPLSLECTVEGTSNPNLYWYRQAAGRGLQLLFYSVGIGQISSEVPQNLSASRPQDRQFILSSKKLLLSDSGFYLCAWIRGSHLSTDTQYFGPGTRLTVL.